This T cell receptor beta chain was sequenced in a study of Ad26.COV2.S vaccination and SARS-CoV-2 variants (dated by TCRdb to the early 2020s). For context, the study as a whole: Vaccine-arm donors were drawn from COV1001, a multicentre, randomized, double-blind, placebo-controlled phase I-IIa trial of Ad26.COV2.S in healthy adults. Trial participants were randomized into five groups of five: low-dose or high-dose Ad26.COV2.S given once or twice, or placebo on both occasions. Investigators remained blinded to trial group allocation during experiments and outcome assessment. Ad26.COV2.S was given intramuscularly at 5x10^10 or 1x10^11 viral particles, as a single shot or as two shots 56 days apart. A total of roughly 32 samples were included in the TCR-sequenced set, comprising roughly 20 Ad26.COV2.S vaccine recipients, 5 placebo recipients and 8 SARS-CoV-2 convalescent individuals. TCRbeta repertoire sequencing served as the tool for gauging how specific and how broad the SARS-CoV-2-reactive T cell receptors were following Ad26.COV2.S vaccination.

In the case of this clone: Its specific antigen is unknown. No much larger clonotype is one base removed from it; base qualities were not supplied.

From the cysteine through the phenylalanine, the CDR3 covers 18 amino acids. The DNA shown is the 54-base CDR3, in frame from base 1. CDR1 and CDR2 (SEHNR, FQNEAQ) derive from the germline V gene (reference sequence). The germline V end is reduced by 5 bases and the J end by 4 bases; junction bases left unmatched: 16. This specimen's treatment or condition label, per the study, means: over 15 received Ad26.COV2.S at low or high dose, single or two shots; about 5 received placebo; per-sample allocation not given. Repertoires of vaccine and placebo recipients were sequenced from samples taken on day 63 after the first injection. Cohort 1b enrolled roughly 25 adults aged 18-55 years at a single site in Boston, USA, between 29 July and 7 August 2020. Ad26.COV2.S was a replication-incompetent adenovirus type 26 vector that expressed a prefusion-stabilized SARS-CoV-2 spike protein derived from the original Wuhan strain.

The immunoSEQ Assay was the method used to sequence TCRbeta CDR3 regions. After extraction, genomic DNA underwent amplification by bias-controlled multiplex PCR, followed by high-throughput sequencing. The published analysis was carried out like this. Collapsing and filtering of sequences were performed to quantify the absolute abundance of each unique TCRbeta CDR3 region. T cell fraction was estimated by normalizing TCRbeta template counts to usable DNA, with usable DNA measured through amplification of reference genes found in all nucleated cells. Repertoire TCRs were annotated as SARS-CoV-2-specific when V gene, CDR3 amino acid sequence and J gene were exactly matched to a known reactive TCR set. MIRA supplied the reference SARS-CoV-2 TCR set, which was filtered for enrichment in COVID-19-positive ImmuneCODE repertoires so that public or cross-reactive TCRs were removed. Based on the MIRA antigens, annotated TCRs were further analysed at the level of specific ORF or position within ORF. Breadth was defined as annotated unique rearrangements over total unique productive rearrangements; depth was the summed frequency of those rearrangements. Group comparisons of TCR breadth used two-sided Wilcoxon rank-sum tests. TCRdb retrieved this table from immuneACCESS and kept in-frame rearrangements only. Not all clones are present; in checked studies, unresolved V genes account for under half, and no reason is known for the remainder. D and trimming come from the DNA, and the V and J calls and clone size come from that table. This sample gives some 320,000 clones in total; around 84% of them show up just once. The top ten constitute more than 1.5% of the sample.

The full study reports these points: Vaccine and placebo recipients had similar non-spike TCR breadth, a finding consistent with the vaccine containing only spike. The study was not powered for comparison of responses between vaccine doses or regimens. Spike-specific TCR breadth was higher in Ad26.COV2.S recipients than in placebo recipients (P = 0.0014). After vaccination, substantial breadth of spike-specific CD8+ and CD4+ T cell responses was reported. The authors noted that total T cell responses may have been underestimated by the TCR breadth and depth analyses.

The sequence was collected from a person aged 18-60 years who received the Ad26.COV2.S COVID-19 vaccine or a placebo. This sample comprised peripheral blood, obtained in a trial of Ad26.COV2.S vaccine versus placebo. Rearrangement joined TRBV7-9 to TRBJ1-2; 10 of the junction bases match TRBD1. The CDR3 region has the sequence CASSPFRDRGSGSYGYTF. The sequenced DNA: TGTGCCAGCAGCCCATTCCGGGACAGGGGATCCGGGTCCTATGGCTACACCTTC.